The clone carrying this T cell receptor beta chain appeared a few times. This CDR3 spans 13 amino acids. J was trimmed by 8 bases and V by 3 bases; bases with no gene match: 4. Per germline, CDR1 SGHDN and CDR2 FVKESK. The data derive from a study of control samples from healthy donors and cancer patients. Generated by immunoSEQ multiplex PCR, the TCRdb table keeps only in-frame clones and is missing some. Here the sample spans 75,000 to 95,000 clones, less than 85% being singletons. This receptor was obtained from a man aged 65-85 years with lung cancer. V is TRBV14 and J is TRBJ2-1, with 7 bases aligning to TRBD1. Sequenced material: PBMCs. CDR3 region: CASSHLDRDEQFF. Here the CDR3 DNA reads TGTGCCAGCAGCCATTTAGACAGGGATGAGCAGTTCTTC.